The sequence of this TCR beta chain was determined in a study of blood T cell repertoires in COVID-19. Study context: The origin of the acute and convalescent COVID-19 samples was the United States, Italy and Spain. The cDNA or gDNA used as material had been derived from T cells, B-cell-depleted T cells, or PBMCs.

Methods used by the authors: Estimates of nucleated cell counts were drawn from the amplification of reference gene primers. The data were produced by immunoSEQ multiplex PCR, yet TCRdb's version contains in-frame clones alone and is incomplete. V, J and clone size are taken as reported in that table, and D and trimming were inferred from the DNA itself. The sample records fewer than 60,000 clones, about 83% being singletons. In germline, CDR1 is ENHRY, CDR2 SYGVKD. The CDR3 consists of 16 residues. The V segment lost 5 bases and the J segment 8 bases; nucleotides outside the gene matches: 14. The chain links TRBV10-3 to TRBJ1-5; 8 bases are shared with TRBD1. The TCR originated in a man between 65 and 85 years old with active COVID-19. The sample was peripheral blood. This CDR3 reads CAISSTGGQLGEPQHF. CDR3 DNA: TGTGCCATCAGTAGCACAGGGGGTCAACTCGGCGAGCCCCAGCATTTT.